This paragraph covers one T cell receptor (beta chain) sequence. Trimming pared 7 bases from V and 6 bases from J, leaving 16 bases between. Per the germline V gene, CDR1 is LNHDA and CDR2 is SQIVND (reference sequence). The CDR3 spans 14 residues. Original handling: Scientists estimated how many nucleated cells there were by amplifying reference gene primers. This table comes from immunoSEQ multiplex PCR, and its TCRdb copy is limited to in-frame clones, with some not included. V and J calls and clone size are those listed in that table; D and trimming were worked out from the DNA. The data show 60,000 or so clones, roughly 87% seen once. The data originate from a study of blood T cell repertoires in COVID-19. Across the study: The origin of the acute and convalescent COVID-19 samples was the United States, Italy and Spain. Nucleic acid was either cDNA or gDNA, and it came from T cells, B-cell-depleted T cells, or PBMCs.

Sequences were obtained from peripheral blood. The sequence derives from a human donor with acute or convalescent COVID-19. The donor label of this sample is uncertain. The rearrangement links TRBV19 to TRBJ2-1; TRBD2 is a possible D gene (6 bases). Here the CDR3 DNA reads TGTGCCAGTACCCGAGTGGCGGGGATCAATGAGCAGTTCTTC. Amino acid sequence: CASTRVAGINEQFF.